Following are 16 T cell receptor beta chains from one sample sequenced in a study of blood T cells in healthy people across ages. It was with a sample-barcoded 5' primer and a J-beta primer mix that a second PCR of about 6 to 12 cycles was run. TCRdb used MiXCR to reprocess the 5' RACE reads, holding one entry per CDR3 protein. The sample consists of roughly 1.4 million distinct CDR3 sequences, almost 60% of them appearing once. The sequenced sample consisted of blood. The source of these receptors is a man younger than 35 in good health.

The chain uses TRBV3-1 and TRBJ2-1; 11 bases map to TRBD2. Trimming at V came to 2 bases and at J to 7 bases, leaving 4 bases not matched to a gene. Germline-derived CDR1 and CDR2 are LGHDT and YNNKEL (reference sequence). The CDR3 consists of 15 residues. CDR3 DNA sequence: TGTGCCAGCAGCCAAAAGCCTAGCGGGGGGAATGAGCAGTTCTTC. Translated, it gives CASSQKPSGGNEQFF.

The chain combines TRBV6-2 or TRBV6-3 with TRBJ2-7, with 10 bases matching TRBD1. Germline CDR1 is MNHEY and CDR2 is SVGEGT. V dropped 8 bases and J dropped 3; count of bases not matched to a gene: 7. This CDR3 spans 14 amino acids. The CDR3 DNA sequence: TGTGCCAGCCTGCGGGGACAGGGGATCTACGAGCAGTACTTC. Amino acid sequence: CASLRGQGIYEQYF.

The chain couples TRBV27 to TRBJ1-2; the D is unclear. This CDR3 is 16 amino acids long. CDR1 is MNHEY, CDR2 SMNVEV, per germline (reference sequence). V dropped 3 bases and J dropped 3 bases, with 17 bases sitting between them. This CDR3 reads CASSFGVDHPYYGYTF. The CDR3 DNA is TGTGCCAGCAGTTTTGGCGTTGACCACCCCTACTATGGCTACACCTTC.

A few counts support this clonotype. The CDR3 region has the DNA TGTGCCAGCAGCCCCCGATCCGGGGCCATGGGAAACATTCAGTACTTC. Encoded protein: CASSPRSGAMGNIQYF. The V call is TRBV7-2, the J call TRBJ2-4, with D possibly called TRBD1 or TRBD2 (5 bases each). The CDR3 runs 16 residues. Trimming took 5 bases from V and 6 from J, leaving 20 bases between them. Germline V gene data show CDR1 as SGHTA and CDR2 as FQGNSA.

The rearrangement uses TRBV10-3 and TRBJ1-2; D ambiguous. V was clipped by 0 bases and J by 8 bases, with 13 bases between them. Germline V gene data show CDR1 as ENHRY and CDR2 as SYGVKD. This CDR3 has 14 amino acids. The CDR3 protein is CAISESYEVKGYTF. CDR3 bases: TGTGCCATCAGTGAGTCGTACGAGGTCAAAGGCTACACCTTC.

This clonotype was seen more than once but under ten times. The chain has TRBV12-3 or TRBV12-4 and TRBJ2-5; a possible D gene is TRBD1 (5 bases). The length of the CDR3 is 15 residues. The germline V and J ends were trimmed by 8 bases and 4 bases, with 20 bases remaining between them. DNA of the CDR3: TGTGCCAGCCGCCTAGAAGGGGATTGGCGAGAGACCCAGTACTTC. This gives the protein CASRLEGDWRETQYF.

In its sample, this clonotype was seen a few times. The chain combines TRBV29-1 with TRBJ2-1; 12 positions agree with TRBD2. V dropped 5 bases and J dropped 6; count of bases not matched to a gene: 2. In germline, CDR1 is SQVTM, CDR2 ANQGSEA. The CDR3 runs 13 residues. The CDR3 coding sequence is TGCAGCGTTAAGACTAGCGGGAGCAATGAGCAGTTCTTC. The encoded protein is CSVKTSGSNEQFF.

The CDR3 nucleotides are TGTGCCAGCAGCCAAGAACTGCTCGCAGGCGAGCAGTACTTC. It translates to CASSQELLAGEQYF. The chain is built from TRBV3-1 and TRBJ2-7; unclear D gene. V lost 0 bases and J lost 6, with 12 bases in between. Germline V gives CDR1 LGHDT, CDR2 YNNKEL (reference sequence). The CDR3 has 14 residues.

The chain links TRBV19 to TRBJ1-2; D is unclear. The germline V gene has CDR1 LNHDA and CDR2 SQIVND (reference sequence). V was pared by 7 bases and J by 3 bases, with 18 bases between. The CDR3 is made up of 15 amino acids. CDR3 loop: CASTHRPETYYGYTF. The CDR3 DNA is TGTGCCAGTACCCATCGGCCGGAAACTTACTATGGCTACACCTTC.

This chain connects TRBV29-1 to TRBJ2-5; D remains ambiguous. The CDR3 totals 13 residues. CDR1 is SQVTM and CDR2 is ANQGSEA in the germline V gene. Trimming cost V 4 bases and J 2 bases, with 11 bases left between them. The CDR3 region has the DNA TGCAGCGTTGTGACTGCTGAACAAGAGACCCAGTACTTC. Translated: CSVVTAEQETQYF.

The chain is built from TRBV6-6 and TRBJ1-4, with unresolved D. Germline CDR1 is MNHNY and CDR2 is SVGAGI (reference sequence). The CDR3 contains 13 residues. The V end was cut by 8 bases, the J end by 5 bases, with 12 bases between. The CDR3 here is CASHLMGNEKLFF. The CDR3 nucleotides are TGTGCCAGCCACCTAATGGGCAATGAAAAACTGTTTTTT.

The chain employs TRBV6-2 or TRBV6-3 and TRBJ2-7; no clear D gene. The germline V gene has CDR1 MNHEY and CDR2 SVGEGT. The V and J ends lost 2 bases and 0 bases respectively, with 17 bases between them. This CDR3 region has 17 residues. The CDR3 here is CASSYLLSTIISYEQYF. The CDR3, as DNA: TGTGCCAGCAGTTACCTGTTGAGCACGATAATCTCCTACGAGCAGTACTTC.

J is TRBJ1-2 and V is TRBV4-2; D possibly corresponds to TRBD1 (5 bases). Trimming stripped 3 bases from V and 2 bases from J, with 10 bases between. CDR3 length: 14 amino acids. CDR1 is LGHNA and CDR2 is YNFKEQ in the germline V gene. The CDR3 DNA sequence: TGTGCCAGCAGCCAGTCAGGGAAAAACTATGGCTACACCTTC. Its protein is CASSQSGKNYGYTF.

This clonotype was counted between two and nine times. CDR3 residues: CASSQVGRGPDNEQFF. CDR3 coding DNA: TGTGCCAGCAGCCAAGTCGGGCGGGGGCCCGACAATGAGCAGTTCTTC. The genes are TRBV3-1 and TRBJ2-1; D possibly corresponds to TRBD2 (7 bases). This CDR3 spans 16 amino acids. CDR1 is LGHDT and CDR2 is YNNKEL in the germline V gene (reference sequence). The V and J ends lost 1 base and 5 bases respectively, with 15 bases between them.

A remark on this clonotype: Relative to the germline gene, one junction end is altered; a read error may explain this. The chain employs TRBV24-1 and TRBJ2-3; no reliable D call. Germline CDR1 KGHDR, CDR2 SFDVKD. This CDR3 has 13 residues. The CDR3 loop is CATSAPTTETQYF. CDR3 nucleotide sequence: TGTGCCACCAGTGCCCCCACCACAGAGACGCAGTATTTT.

The rearrangement links TRBV25-1 to TRBJ2-2; TRBD1 agrees at 12 bases. The CDR3 totals 17 residues. From germline, CDR1 is MGHDK and CDR2 SYGVNS. Trimming cost V 1 base and J 8 bases; bases outside gene matches: 8. The CDR3 loop reads CASSEFDGTGGPGELFF. DNA of the CDR3: TGTGCCAGCAGTGAATTCGACGGGACAGGGGGCCCTGGGGAGCTGTTTTTT.